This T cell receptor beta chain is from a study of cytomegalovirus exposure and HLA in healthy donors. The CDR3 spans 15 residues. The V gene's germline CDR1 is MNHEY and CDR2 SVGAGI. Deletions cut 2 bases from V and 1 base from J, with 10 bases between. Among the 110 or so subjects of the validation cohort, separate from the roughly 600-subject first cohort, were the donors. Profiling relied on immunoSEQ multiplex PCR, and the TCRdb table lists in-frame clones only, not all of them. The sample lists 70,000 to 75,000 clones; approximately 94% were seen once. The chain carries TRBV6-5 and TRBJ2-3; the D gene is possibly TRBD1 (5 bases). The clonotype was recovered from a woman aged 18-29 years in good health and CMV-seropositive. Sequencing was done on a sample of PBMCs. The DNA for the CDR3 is TGTGCCAGCAGTTACAAGGGGTCTCGCACAGATACGCAGTATTTT. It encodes CASSYKGSRTDTQYF.